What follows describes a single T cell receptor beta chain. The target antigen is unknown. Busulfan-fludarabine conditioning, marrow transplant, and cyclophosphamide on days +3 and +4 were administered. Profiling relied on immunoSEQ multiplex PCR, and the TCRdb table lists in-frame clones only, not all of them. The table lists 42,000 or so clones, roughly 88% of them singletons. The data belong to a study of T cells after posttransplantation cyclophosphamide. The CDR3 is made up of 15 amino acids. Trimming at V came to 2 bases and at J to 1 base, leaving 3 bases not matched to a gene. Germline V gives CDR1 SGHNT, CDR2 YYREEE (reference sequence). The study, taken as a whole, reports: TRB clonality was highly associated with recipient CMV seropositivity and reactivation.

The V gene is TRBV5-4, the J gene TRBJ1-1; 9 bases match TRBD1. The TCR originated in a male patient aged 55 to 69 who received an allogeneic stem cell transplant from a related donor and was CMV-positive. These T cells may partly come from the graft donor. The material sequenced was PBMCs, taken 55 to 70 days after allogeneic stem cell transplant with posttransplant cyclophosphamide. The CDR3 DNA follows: TGTGCCAGCAGCTTACCGGGACAGGGGAACACTGAAGCTTTCTTT. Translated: CASSLPGQGNTEAFF.